Listed below are T cell receptor beta chains from one sample, sequenced in a study of long-term antiretroviral therapy in people with HIV. Sequencing used immunoSEQ multiplex PCR; TCRdb keeps in-frame clones, though not all of them. The sample has over 35,000 clones, approximately 79% seen once. Sequencing was performed on unsorted PBMCs, taken 1.5 years after starting antiretroviral therapy. The receptors come from a man aged 18 to 29 with HIV. Both conserved end residues are part of each CDR3. The D gene is left open where the match is weak. Size is omitted from some rows. Given values are once, few, many or a class for expanded clones.

clone size	D gene	J gene	V gene	CDR3 protein	CDR3 DNA
once	.	TRBJ2-7	TRBV4-3	CASSQAGRSGYEQYF	TGCGCCAGCAGCCAAGCCGGTAGAAGTGGTTACGAGCAGTACTTC
few	.	TRBJ2-7	TRBV7-9	CASSQHGTGVDEQYF	TGTGCCAGCAGCCAACACGGGACCGGGGTCGACGAGCAGTACTTC
few	TRBD2	TRBJ2-2	TRBV18	CASSPLVTSGIGELFF	TGTGCCAGCTCACCATTGGTTACTAGCGGGATCGGGGAGCTGTTTTTT
.	.	TRBJ2-7	TRBV5-4	CASSVDRFEQYF	TGTGCCAGCAGCGTTGACAGGTTCGAGCAGTACTTC
.	TRBD1	TRBJ1-1	TRBV7-8	CASSPQGGTEAFF	TGTGCCAGCAGCCCACAGGGGGGCACTGAAGCTTTCTTT
once	.	TRBJ2-7	TRBV5-4	CASSSTGTGLYEQYF	TGTGCCAGCAGCTCAACCGGGACCGGGCTCTACGAGCAGTACTTC
.	.	TRBJ2-1	TRBV7-9	CASSFGRGNEQFF	TGTGCCAGCAGCTTTGGCAGGGGCAATGAGCAGTTCTTC
.	TRBD2	TRBJ2-7	TRBV7-9	CASSYSGNVNEQYF	TGTGCCAGCAGCTATAGCGGGAACGTCAACGAGCAGTACTTC
.	TRBD1	TRBJ1-4	TRBV4-3	CASSQAGTGGIELFF	TGCGCCAGCAGCCAAGCCGGGACAGGAGGAATAGAACTGTTTTTT
.	TRBD2	TRBJ2-3	TRBV9	CASSVGTSGSTQYF	TGTGCCAGCAGCGTAGGCACTAGCGGGAGTACGCAGTATTTT
.	TRBD2	TRBJ2-3	TRBV27	CASRASGGTDTQYF	TGTGCCAGTAGGGCTAGCGGGGGCACAGATACGCAGTATTTT
.	TRBD2	TRBJ2-7	TRBV28	CASSLRGGYEQYF	TGTGCCAGCAGTTTAAGGGGAGGGTACGAGCAGTACTTC
.	TRBD1	TRBJ2-4	TRBV7-9	CASSLVPVRQGLAKNIQYF	TGTGCCAGCAGCTTAGTCCCAGTCAGACAGGGCCTAGCCAAAAACATTCAGTACTTC
.	.	TRBJ2-7	TRBV7-9	CASSSTMDISYEQYF	TGTGCCAGCAGCTCAACTATGGACATCTCCTACGAGCAGTACTTC
.	.	TRBJ2-2	TRBV14	CASSNWQGNTGELFF	TGTGCCAGCAGCAACTGGCAGGGCAACACCGGGGAGCTGTTTTTT
.	TRBD2	TRBJ2-3	TRBV11-3	CASSLVGTSGDTQYF	TGTGCCAGCAGCTTAGTCGGGACTAGCGGAGATACGCAGTATTTT
once	.	TRBJ1-1	TRBV30	CAWRIFGDLNTEAFF	TGTGCCTGGAGGATCTTCGGGGATCTGAACACTGAAGCTTTCTTT
.	.	TRBJ1-3	TRBV6-1	CASNRHWESGNTIYF	TGTGCCAGCAATAGACATTGGGAGTCTGGAAACACCATATATTTT
few	.	TRBJ2-2	TRBV19	CASSLRDFSNTGELFF	TGTGCCAGTAGTTTGAGGGACTTCTCTAACACCGGGGAGCTGTTTTTT
few	.	TRBJ1-1	TRBV20-1	CSARVRDEAFF	TGCAGTGCTAGAGTCCGGGACGAAGCTTTCTTT
once	.	TRBJ1-5	TRBV6-5	CASSPATGDQPQHF	TGTGCCAGCAGTCCTGCCACAGGCGATCAGCCCCAGCATTTT
.	.	TRBJ2-1	TRBV11-3	CASSWGCYTYNEQFF	TGTGCCAGCAGCTGGGGGTGTTACACTTACAATGAGCAGTTCTTC